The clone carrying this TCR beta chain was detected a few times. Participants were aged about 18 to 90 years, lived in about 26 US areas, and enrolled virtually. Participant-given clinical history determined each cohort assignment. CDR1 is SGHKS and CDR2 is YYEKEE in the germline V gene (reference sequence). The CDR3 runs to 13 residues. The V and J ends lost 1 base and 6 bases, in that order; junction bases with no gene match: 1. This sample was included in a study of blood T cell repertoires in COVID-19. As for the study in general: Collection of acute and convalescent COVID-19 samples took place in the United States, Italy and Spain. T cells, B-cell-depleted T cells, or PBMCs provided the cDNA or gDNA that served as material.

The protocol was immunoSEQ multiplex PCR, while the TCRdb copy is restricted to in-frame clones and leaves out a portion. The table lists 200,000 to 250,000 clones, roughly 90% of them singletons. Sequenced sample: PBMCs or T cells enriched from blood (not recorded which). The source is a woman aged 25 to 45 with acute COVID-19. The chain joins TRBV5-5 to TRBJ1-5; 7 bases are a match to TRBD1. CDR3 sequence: CASSLRDSQPQHF. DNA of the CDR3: TGTGCCAGCAGCTTGCGGGACAGTCAGCCCCAGCATTTT.